What follows are 2 T cell receptor beta chains derived from one specimen sequenced in a study of T cell repertoires in cytomegalovirus infection. A single record per CDR3 protein comes from TCRdb applying MiXCR to the reads. The sample lists some 350,000 distinct CDR3 sequences; 15% to 20% were seen once. What was sequenced was PBMCs. The source is a human donor in good health (CMV status not recorded). Some clones in this sample may be carry-over from other donors' samples.

The chain combines TRBV5-1 with TRBJ2-1, with TRBD2 identical over 9 bases. Germline V gene data show CDR1 as SGHRS and CDR2 as YFSETQ. J lost 5 bases, V lost 3 bases, and 6 bases had no gene match. The CDR3 is 15 residues long. The CDR3 spells CASSSPGLANNEQFF. CDR3 in DNA: TGCGCCAGCAGCTCGCCGGGACTAGCAAACAATGAGCAGTTCTTC.

This clonotype was detected a few times. The chain couples TRBV6-2 or TRBV6-3 to TRBJ2-1; the D gene is possibly TRBD1 (5 bases). The germline V gene has CDR1 MNHEY and CDR2 SVGEGT. This CDR3 has 17 residues. Trimming shortened V by 2 bases and J by 4 bases, and 18 bases separated the two germline ends. Here the CDR3 reads CASSYDRADRLYNEQFF. CDR3 coding DNA: TGTGCCAGCAGTTACGATAGAGCAGACAGACTTTACAATGAGCAGTTCTTC.